This TCR beta chain comes out of a study of blood T cell repertoires in COVID-19. Across the study: Some COVID-19 samples were acute and others convalescent; all came from the United States, Italy and Spain. PBMCs, B-cell-depleted T cells, or T cells were the source of the cDNA or gDNA that made up the material.

Germline trimming cut 4 bases from V and 7 bases from J; bases unmatched to any gene: 11. CDR1 and CDR2 from the germline V gene are MNHNY and SVGAGI (reference sequence). The length of the CDR3 is 16 residues. Original analysis: Reference gene primer amplification gave estimated nucleated cell counts. Clones were read by immunoSEQ multiplex PCR, and TCRdb kept only the in-frame ones, dropping some. D and trimming were read from the DNA, whereas the V and J calls and clone size are those reported in that table. The data contain fewer than 80,000 clones, 75% to 85% of them singletons. The sequencing input was peripheral blood. V and J are TRBV6-6 and TRBJ1-4, with 8 bases identical to TRBD1. This receptor was obtained from a woman of 80 years or more with active or convalescent COVID-19. The CDR3 nucleotides are TGTGCCAGCAGTTCCGGTCTCAGGGGGCGGTTTGAAAAACTGTTTTTT. Translated, it gives CASSSGLRGRFEKLFF.